The clone carrying this TCR beta chain was detected only a few times. These data belong to a study of regulatory T cells in long-lasting Graves disease. Germline V gene lookup returns CDR1 LNHDA and CDR2 SQIVND (reference sequence). V lost 5 bases and J lost 5; bases outside the gene matches: 9. This CDR3 has 15 residues. Stated time point: newly diagnosed GD, antithyroid drugs for less than 3 months. The TCR library was prepared using RNA isolated from PBMCs. The TCR beta library used iRepertoire HTBI primers with Arm-PCR amplification of CDR3. Each CDR3 protein gets one entry after TCRdb re-called the multiplex PCR reads with MiXCR. The table includes some 250,000 distinct CDR3 sequences, 18% detected once. The sample was also linked to a second study, of T cells in Graves' hyperthyroidism and ophthalmopathy.

The chain employs TRBV19 and TRBJ2-1; 7 bases fit TRBD1. Specimen: peripheral blood mononuclear cells (PBMCs), collected at new diagnosis, from a patient treated with antithyroid drugs. The sequence was collected from a woman aged 25 to 39 with Graves disease. CDR3 DNA sequence: TGTGCCAGTAGTTTCGCGGACAGGTCAGACAATGAGCAGTTCTTC. Its translation: CASSFADRSDNEQFF.